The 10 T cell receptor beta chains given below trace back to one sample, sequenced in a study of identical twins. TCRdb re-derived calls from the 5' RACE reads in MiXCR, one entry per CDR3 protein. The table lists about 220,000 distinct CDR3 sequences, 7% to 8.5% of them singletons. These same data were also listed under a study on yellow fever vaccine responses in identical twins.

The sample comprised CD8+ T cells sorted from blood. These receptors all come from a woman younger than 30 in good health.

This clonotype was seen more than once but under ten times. The CDR3 DNA follows: TGTGCCAGCACTAGCCGTAGGGTGGCCGACGAGCAGTACTTC. Translation: CASTSRRVADEQYF. The chain couples TRBV28 to TRBJ2-7, with D perhaps matching TRBD2 (5 bases). V lost 7 bases and J lost 5, with 18 bases in between. CDR3 length: 14 residues. Per the germline V gene, CDR1 is MDHEN and CDR2 is SYDVKM.

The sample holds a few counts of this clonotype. The CDR3 DNA follows: TGTGCCAGCAGCAATTGGGACAGACTGGGGAATCAGCCCCAGCATTTT. Protein sequence: CASSNWDRLGNQPQHF. V gene TRBV21-1 combines with J gene TRBJ1-5; no check of the table's D call, TRBD1, against the DNA was made. TRBV21-1 represents a pseudogene. This CDR3 spans 16 amino acids.

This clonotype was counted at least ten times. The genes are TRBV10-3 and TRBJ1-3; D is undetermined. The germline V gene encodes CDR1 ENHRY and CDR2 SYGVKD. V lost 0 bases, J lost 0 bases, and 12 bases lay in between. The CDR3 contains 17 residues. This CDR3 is CAISESGPTDSGNTIYF. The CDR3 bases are TGTGCCATCAGTGAGTCAGGCCCGACGGACTCTGGAAACACCATATATTTT.

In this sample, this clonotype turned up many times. As DNA, the CDR3 is TGTGCCAGCAGCCGTCGACTAGCGACTAGCACAGATACGCAGTATTTT. Protein: CASSRRLATSTDTQYF. The V call is TRBV27, the J call TRBJ2-3, with 8 positions matching TRBD2. The CDR3 runs 16 residues. Trimming took 6 bases from V and 0 from J; bases not matched to a gene: 8. CDR1 MNHEY and CDR2 SMNVEV come from the germline V gene (reference sequence).

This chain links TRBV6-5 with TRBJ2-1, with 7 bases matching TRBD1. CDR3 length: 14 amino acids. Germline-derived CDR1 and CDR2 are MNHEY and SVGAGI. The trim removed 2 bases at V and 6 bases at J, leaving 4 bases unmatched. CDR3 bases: TGTGCCAGCAGTTACGGCGGACAGGCCAATGAGCAGTTCTTC. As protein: CASSYGGQANEQFF.

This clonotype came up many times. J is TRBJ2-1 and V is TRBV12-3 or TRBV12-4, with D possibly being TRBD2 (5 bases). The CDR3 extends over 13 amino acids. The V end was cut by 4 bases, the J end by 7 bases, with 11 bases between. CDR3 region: CASSSTGVNEQFF. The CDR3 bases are TGTGCCAGCAGTTCCACCGGGGTGAATGAGCAGTTCTTC.

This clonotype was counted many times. Here the CDR3 reads CASTLSPGSYSNQPQHF. In DNA, the CDR3 is TGTGCCAGCACCCTTTCCCCCGGGTCGTATAGCAATCAGCCCCAGCATTTT. This sequence joins TRBV6-1 and TRBJ1-5; D is unclear. Germline V lookup: CDR1 MNHNS, CDR2 SASEGT. There are 17 residues in the CDR3. V lost 7 bases and J 0 bases, leaving 19 bases between the germline ends.

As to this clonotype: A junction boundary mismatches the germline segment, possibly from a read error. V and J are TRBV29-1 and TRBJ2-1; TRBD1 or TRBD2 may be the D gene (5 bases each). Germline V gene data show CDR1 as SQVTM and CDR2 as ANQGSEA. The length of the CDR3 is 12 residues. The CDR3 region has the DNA TGCAGCGTTACGTTGACAGTCACCGGGGTAATCTTC. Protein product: CSVTLTVTGVIF.

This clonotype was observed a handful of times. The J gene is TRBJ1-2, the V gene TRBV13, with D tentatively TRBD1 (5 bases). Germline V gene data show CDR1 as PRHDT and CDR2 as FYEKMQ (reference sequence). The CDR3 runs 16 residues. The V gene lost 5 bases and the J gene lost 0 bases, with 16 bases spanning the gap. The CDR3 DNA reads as TGTGCCAGCAGCGAAAGTCACCAAGGGGCTAACTATGGCTACACCTTC. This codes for CASSESHQGANYGYTF.

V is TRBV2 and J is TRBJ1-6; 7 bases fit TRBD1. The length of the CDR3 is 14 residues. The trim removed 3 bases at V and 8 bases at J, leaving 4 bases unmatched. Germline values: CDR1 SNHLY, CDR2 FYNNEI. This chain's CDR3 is CASSETGFDSPLHF. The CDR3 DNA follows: TGTGCCAGCAGTGAGACAGGGTTTGATTCACCCCTCCACTTT. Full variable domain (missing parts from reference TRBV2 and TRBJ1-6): EPEVTQTPSHQVTQMGQEVILRCVPISNHLYFYWYRQILGQKVEFLVSFYNNEISEKSEIFDDQFSVERPDGSNFTLKIRSTKLEDSAMYFCASSETGFDSPLHFGNGTRLTVT.